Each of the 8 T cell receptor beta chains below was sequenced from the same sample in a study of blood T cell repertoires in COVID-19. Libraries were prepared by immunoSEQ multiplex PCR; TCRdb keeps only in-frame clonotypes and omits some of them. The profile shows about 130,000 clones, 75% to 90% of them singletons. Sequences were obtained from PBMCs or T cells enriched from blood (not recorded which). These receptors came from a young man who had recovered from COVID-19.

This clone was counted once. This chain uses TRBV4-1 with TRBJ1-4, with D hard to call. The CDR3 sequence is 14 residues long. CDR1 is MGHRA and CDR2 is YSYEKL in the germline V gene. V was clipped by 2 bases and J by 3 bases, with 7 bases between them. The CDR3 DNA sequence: TGCGCCAGCAGCCAACCCCGTCCTAATGAAAAACTGTTTTTT. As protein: CASSQPRPNEKLFF.

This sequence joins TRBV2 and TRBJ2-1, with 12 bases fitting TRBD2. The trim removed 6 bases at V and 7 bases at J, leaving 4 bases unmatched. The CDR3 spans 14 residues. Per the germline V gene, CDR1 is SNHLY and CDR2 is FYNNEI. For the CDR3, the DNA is TGTGCCAGCAGGGCTAGCGGGGGGGCGAATGAGCAGTTCTTC. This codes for CASRASGGANEQFF. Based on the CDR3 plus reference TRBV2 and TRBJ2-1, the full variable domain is EPEVTQTPSHQVTQMGQEVILRCVPISNHLYFYWYRQILGQKVEFLVSFYNNEISEKSEIFDDQFSVERPDGSNFTLKIRSTKLEDSAMYFCASRASGGANEQFFGPGTRLTVL.

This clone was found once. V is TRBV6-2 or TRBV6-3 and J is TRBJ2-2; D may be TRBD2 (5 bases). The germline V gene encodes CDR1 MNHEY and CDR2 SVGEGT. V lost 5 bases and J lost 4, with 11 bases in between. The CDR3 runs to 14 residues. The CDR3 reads CASSKRAPTGELFF. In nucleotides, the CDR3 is TGTGCCAGCAGTAAGAGGGCTCCCACCGGGGAGCTGTTTTTT.

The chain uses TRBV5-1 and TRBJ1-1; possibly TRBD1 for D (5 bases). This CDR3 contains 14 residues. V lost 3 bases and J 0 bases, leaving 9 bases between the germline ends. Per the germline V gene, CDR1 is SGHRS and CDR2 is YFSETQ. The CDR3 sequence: CASSSGLLNTEAFF. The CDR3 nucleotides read TGCGCCAGCAGCTCGGGACTTCTGAACACTGAAGCTTTCTTT.

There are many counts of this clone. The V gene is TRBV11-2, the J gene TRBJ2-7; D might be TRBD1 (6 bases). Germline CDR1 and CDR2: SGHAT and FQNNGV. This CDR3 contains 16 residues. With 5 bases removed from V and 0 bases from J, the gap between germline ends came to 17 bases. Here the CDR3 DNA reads TGTGCCAGCAGCGCAGTGGGGGACAAATACTCCTACGAGCAGTACGTC. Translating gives CASSAVGDKYSYEQYV.

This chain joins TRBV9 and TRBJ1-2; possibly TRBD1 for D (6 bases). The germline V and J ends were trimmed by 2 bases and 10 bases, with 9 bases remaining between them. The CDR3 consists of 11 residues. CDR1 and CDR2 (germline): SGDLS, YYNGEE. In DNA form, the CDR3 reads TGTGCCAGCAGCGTTTACAGGGACTACACCTTC. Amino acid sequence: CASSVYRDYTF. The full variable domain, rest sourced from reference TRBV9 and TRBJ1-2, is DSGVTQTPKHLITATGQRVTLRCSPRSGDLSVYWYQQSLDQGLQFLIQYYNGEERAKGNILERFSAQQFPDLHSELNLSSLELGDSALYFCASSVYRDYTFGSGTRLTVV.

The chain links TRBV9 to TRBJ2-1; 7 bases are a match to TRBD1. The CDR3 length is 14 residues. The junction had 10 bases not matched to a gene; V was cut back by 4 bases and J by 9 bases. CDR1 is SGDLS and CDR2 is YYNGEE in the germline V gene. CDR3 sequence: CASSNTNRGGEQFF. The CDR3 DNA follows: TGTGCCAGCAGCAACACAAACAGGGGCGGTGAGCAGTTCTTC.

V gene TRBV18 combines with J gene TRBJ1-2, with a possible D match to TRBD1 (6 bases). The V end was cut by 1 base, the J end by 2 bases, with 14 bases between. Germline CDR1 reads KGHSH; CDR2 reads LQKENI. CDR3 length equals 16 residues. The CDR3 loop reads CASSPHPPTGNYGYTF. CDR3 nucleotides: TGTGCCAGCTCACCACACCCCCCTACAGGGAACTATGGCTACACCTTC.